This T cell receptor (beta chain) was recovered during a study of cytomegalovirus exposure and HLA in healthy donors. Study-level results: TCR beta chains numbering more than 150 were designated cytomegalovirus-associated. In a later analysis, at a false discovery rate of 0.05, approximately 18,000 TCR beta sequences were associated with HLA alleles.

This clone is a singleton in its sample. Its antigen is not identified. The PCR made use of 60 Vbeta and 13 Jbeta primers. Clones were sequenced by immunoSEQ multiplex PCR, and TCRdb holds only the in-frame ones, with some missing. The data show about 160,000 clones, roughly 65% seen once. Germline assignment: CDR1 KGHSH and CDR2 LQKENI. With 5 bases clipped from V and 0 bases from J, the junction kept 16 bases outside the gene matches. The CDR3 runs 19 residues. The sample was PBMCs. This receptor was identified in a man aged 18 to 29 in good health and CMV-seropositive. The chain links TRBV18 to TRBJ1-3; 7 bases map to TRBD1. For the CDR3, the DNA is TGTGCCAGCTCATTAATCCGCCCCGGACAGGACCACTCTGGAAACACCATATATTTT. Amino acid sequence: CASSLIRPGQDHSGNTIYF.